Following are 20 T cell receptor beta chains from one sample sequenced in a study of T cells in Graves' hyperthyroidism and ophthalmopathy. Researchers amplified the TCR beta CDR3 regions from RNA transcripts. First-round RT-PCR with HTBI primers amplified the TCR CDR3 region. Each CDR3 protein gets one entry after TCRdb re-called the multiplex PCR reads with MiXCR. The repertoire has a few hundred thousand distinct CDR3 sequences, around 14% of them found once; the top ten carry around 9.2%. Sequencing was carried out using blood. The origin of the receptors is a woman under 30 with Graves' hyperthyroidism.

The chain employs TRBV7-9 and TRBJ1-2, with D possibly TRBD1 on 6 matching bases. CDR1 SEHNR and CDR2 FQNEAQ come from the germline V gene (reference sequence). The CDR3 loop spans 15 amino acids. V was cut by 5 bases and J by 5 bases, with 18 bases left in between. The CDR3 loop reads CASSPLWGAKYGYTF. The CDR3 DNA is TGTGCCAGCAGCCCCCTGTGGGGGGCCAAGTATGGCTACACCTTC.

This clonotype was observed at least ten times. CDR3 region: CASSLDLSRGHGYTF. Written as DNA, the CDR3 is TGTGCCAGCAGCTTAGATTTATCCAGGGGGCATGGCTACACCTTC. The rearrangement links TRBV11-2 to TRBJ1-2, with 8 bases aligning to TRBD1. CDR1 is SGHAT and CDR2 is FQNNGV in the germline V gene. The V and J ends lost 0 bases and 6 bases, in that order; junction bases with no gene match: 6. This CDR3 spans 15 amino acids.

At least ten counts were recorded for this clonotype. The CDR3 sequence: CASSWGQGRDSPLHF. The CDR3 DNA sequence: TGCGCCAGCAGCTGGGGACAGGGACGTGATTCACCCCTCCACTTT. The chain recombines TRBV5-1 with TRBJ1-6; 9 positions match TRBD1. This CDR3 region has 15 residues. Germline V gives CDR1 SGHRS, CDR2 YFSETQ. V was clipped by 3 bases and J by 8 bases; unmatched bases: 6.

This clonotype was seen many times. V usage is TRBV20-1 and J usage is TRBJ2-3, with 14 bases matching TRBD2. The V gene end was trimmed by 7 bases and the J gene end by 5 bases; junction bases not matched to a gene: 5. This CDR3 has 14 amino acids. The germline CDR1 and CDR2 sequences are DFQATT and SNEGSKA (reference sequence). The CDR3 protein is CSVRTSGRLDTQYF. Here the CDR3 DNA reads TGCAGTGTCCGGACTAGCGGGAGGTTAGATACGCAGTATTTT.

This clonotype was detected ten times or more. At one of its ends the junction is not consistent with the germline gene, which may arise from a read error. The CDR3 region is CSARARLGAELLEAFF. DNA of the CDR3: TGCAGTGCCAGAGCTAGACTGGGGGCCGAACTGCTTGAAGCTTTCTTT. The chain couples TRBV20-1 to TRBJ1-1; a possible D gene is TRBD1 (6 bases). This CDR3 is 16 amino acids long. The V gene's germline CDR1 is DFQATT and CDR2 SNEGSKA (reference sequence).

This clonotype was recorded at least ten times. The chain joins TRBV12-3 or TRBV12-4 to TRBJ2-5; the match to TRBD1 covers 10 bases. J gave up 7 bases and V 3 bases, and 8 bases lay outside the gene matches. This CDR3 is 15 amino acids long. CDR3 region: CASSLSDRGGGTQYF. The CDR3 nucleotides are TGTGCCAGCAGTTTGTCGGACAGGGGGGGAGGGACCCAGTACTTC.

The chain employs TRBV10-3 and TRBJ1-3; 7 positions agree with TRBD1. Losses at the gene ends were 10 bases for V and 3 bases for J; bases not matched to a gene: 6. This CDR3 contains 13 residues. Per germline, CDR1 ENHRY and CDR2 SYGVKD. Here the CDR3 reads CATGRDSGNTIYF. The CDR3 region has the DNA TGTGCCACAGGGCGGGACAGTGGAAACACCATATATTTT.

The chain combines TRBV6-1 with TRBJ2-2, with D hard to call. The V end lost 1 base, the J end lost 7 bases, and 7 bases lay between the germline ends. CDR1 MNHNS and CDR2 SASEGT come from the germline V gene. The CDR3 is 13 residues long. CDR3 nucleotide sequence: TGTGCCAGCAGTGAAGGGGCCCTCGGGGAGCTGTTTTTT. Translation gives CASSEGALGELFF.

This clonotype has only a few counts. This chain joins TRBV10-3 and TRBJ1-3, with D possibly matching TRBD1 (6 bases). V dropped 10 bases and J dropped 0 bases, with 22 bases sitting between them. CDR3 length equals 17 residues. Germline V gives CDR1 ENHRY, CDR2 SYGVKD. CDR3 in DNA: TGTGCCACCCACGTAGGGAGACAGGCCTCCTCTGGAAACACCATATATTTT. Translating it yields CATHVGRQASSGNTIYF.

There are many counts of this clonotype. The chain recombines TRBV20-1 with TRBJ2-7, with 10 bases that match TRBD2. This CDR3 region has 15 residues. The trim removed 3 bases at V and 3 bases at J, leaving 8 bases unmatched. Germline CDR1 is DFQATT and CDR2 is SNEGSKA (reference sequence). The DNA for the CDR3 is TGCAGTGCTAGTGACCGAGCGGGGGGGCGCTACGAGCAGTACTTC. Translated, it gives CSASDRAGGRYEQYF.

The sample holds a few counts of this clonotype. V and J are TRBV7-2 and TRBJ2-7, with D perhaps TRBD2 (6 bases). CDR1 is SGHTA and CDR2 is FQGNSA in the germline V gene. This CDR3 has 15 amino acids. V was pared by 5 bases and J by 0 bases, with 14 bases between. The CDR3 DNA follows: TGTGCCAGCAGCGGGGGTAGCGGAAACTCCTACGAGCAGTACTTC. Protein sequence: CASSGGSGNSYEQYF. The full variable domain, in which reference TRBV7-2 and TRBJ2-7 provide the parts outside the CDR3, is GAGVSQSPSNKVTEKGKDVELRCDPISGHTALYWYRQSLGQGLEFLIYFQGNSAPDKSGLPSDRFSAERTGGSVSTLTIQRTQQEDSAVYLCASSGGSGNSYEQYFGPGTRLTVT.

The V call is TRBV18, the J call TRBJ2-7; TRBD1 might be the D (7 bases). CDR1 is KGHSH, CDR2 LQKENI, per germline. CDR3 length: 13 amino acids. V was shortened by 3 bases and J by 5 bases, with 11 bases between the two germline ends. In nucleotides, the CDR3 is TGTGCCAGCTCACCCCAGGGGGAGGACGAGCAGTACTTC. Residues: CASSPQGEDEQYF.

This clonotype was seen ten or more times. The J gene is TRBJ1-4, the V gene TRBV6-1, with D perhaps TRBD1 (5 bases). The CDR3 runs to 14 residues. Deletions cut 1 base from V and 2 bases from J, with 5 bases between. Per germline, CDR1 MNHNS and CDR2 SASEGT. In nucleotides, the CDR3 is TGTGCCAGCAGTGAAGGGGGGACTAATGAAAAACTGTTTTTT. This sequence encodes CASSEGGTNEKLFF.

The CDR3 DNA reads as TGTGCCAGCAGTCTCTGGGGATACAGCACAGATACGCAGTATTTT. Translated: CASSLWGYSTDTQYF. The rearrangement links TRBV7-9 to TRBJ2-3; D gene unclear. The germline gives CDR1 SEHNR, CDR2 FQNEAQ (reference sequence). With 6 bases removed from V and 0 bases from J, the gap between germline ends came to 13 bases. The CDR3 is 15 residues long.

This clonotype was recorded a few times. The rearrangement uses TRBV7-3 and TRBJ2-2, with D tentatively TRBD1 or TRBD2 (5 bases each). This CDR3 has 14 residues. CDR1 and CDR2 (germline): SGHTA, FQGTGA. With 8 bases removed from V and 8 bases from J, the gap between germline ends came to 18 bases. The CDR3 region is CASSSGLSPGELFF. In DNA, the CDR3 is TGTGCCAGCTCCTCGGGGCTCAGTCCGGGGGAGCTGTTTTTT.

The chain joins TRBV28 to TRBJ2-7; the D gene is possibly TRBD1 (5 bases). V was trimmed by 3 bases and J by 3 bases, leaving 15 bases between them. CDR1 is MDHEN, CDR2 SYDVKM, per germline. CDR3 length: 15 residues. The CDR3 loop is CASSFSIQGNYEQYF. CDR3 coding DNA: TGTGCCAGCAGTTTTAGTATCCAGGGAAACTACGAGCAGTACTTC.

The chain recombines TRBV7-8 with TRBJ2-1; D remains ambiguous. CDR1 and CDR2 from the germline V gene are SGHVS and FQNEAQ. V was clipped by 2 bases and J by 0 bases, with 5 bases between them. The CDR3 has 14 residues. The CDR3 DNA reads as TGTGCCAGCAGCTTACGGACCTCCTACAATGAGCAGTTCTTC. Residues: CASSLRTSYNEQFF. The entire variable domain, with the rest obtained from reference TRBV7-8 and TRBJ2-1, is as follows: GAGVSQSPRYKVAKRGQDVALRCDPISGHVSLFWYQQALGQGPEFLTYFQNEAQLDKSGLPSDRFFAERPEGSVSTLKIQRTQQEDSAVYLCASSLRTSYNEQFFGPGTRLTVL.

This clonotype was seen many times. The chain is built from TRBV11-2 and TRBJ1-1; TRBD1 is a possible D gene (5 bases). The CDR3 totals 14 residues. V was clipped by 5 bases and J by 1 base, with 11 bases between them. Germline values: CDR1 SGHAT, CDR2 FQNNGV. The DNA for the CDR3 is TGTGCCAGCAGCCCCGAGGACAAGAACACTGAAGCTTTCTTT. Protein product: CASSPEDKNTEAFF.

At least ten counts were recorded for this clonotype. CDR3 residues: CASSFAGTSGSYEQYF. As DNA, the CDR3 is TGTGCCAGCAGCTTCGCCGGGACTAGCGGCTCCTACGAGCAGTACTTC. The chain uses TRBV7-2 and TRBJ2-7; 11 nucleotides agree with TRBD2. Losses at the gene ends were 3 bases for V and 0 bases for J; bases not matched to a gene: 4. The germline CDR1 and CDR2 sequences are SGHTA and FQGNSA. This CDR3 spans 16 amino acids.

This clonotype was counted at least ten times. The chain has TRBV11-3 and TRBJ2-7, with 7 bases matching TRBD2. Looked up from germline, CDR1 is SGHNT and CDR2 is YENEEA. The V gene end was trimmed by 0 bases and the J gene end by 3 bases; junction bases not matched to a gene: 5. The length of the CDR3 is 15 residues. The DNA of the CDR3 is TGTGCCAGCAGCTTAGAACCCGGGGACTACTACGAGCAGTACTTC. Its protein product is CASSLEPGDYYEQYF.